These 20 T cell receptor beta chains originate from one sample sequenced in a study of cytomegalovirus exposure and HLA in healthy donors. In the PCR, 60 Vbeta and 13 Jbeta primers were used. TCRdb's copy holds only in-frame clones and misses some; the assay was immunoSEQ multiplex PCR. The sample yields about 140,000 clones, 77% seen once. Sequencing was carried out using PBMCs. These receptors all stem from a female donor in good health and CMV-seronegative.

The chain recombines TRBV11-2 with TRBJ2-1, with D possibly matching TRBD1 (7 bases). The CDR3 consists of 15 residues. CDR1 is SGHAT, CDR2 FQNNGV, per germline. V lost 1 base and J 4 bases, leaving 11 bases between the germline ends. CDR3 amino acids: CASSLVRGAYNEQFF. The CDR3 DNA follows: TGTGCCAGCAGCTTAGTCAGGGGGGCTTACAATGAGCAGTTCTTC.

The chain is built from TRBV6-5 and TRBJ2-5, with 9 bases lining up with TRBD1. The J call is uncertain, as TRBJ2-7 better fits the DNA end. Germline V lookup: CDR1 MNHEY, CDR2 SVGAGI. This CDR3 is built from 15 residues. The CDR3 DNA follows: TGTGCCAGCAGCCGAAGCCGGGACAGGGCCAACGAGCAGTACTTC. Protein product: CASSRSRDRANEQYF.

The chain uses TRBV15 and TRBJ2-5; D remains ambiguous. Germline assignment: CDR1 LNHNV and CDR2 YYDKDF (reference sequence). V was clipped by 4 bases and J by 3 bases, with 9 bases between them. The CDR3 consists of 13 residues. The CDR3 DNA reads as TGTGCCACCAGCACCCTCTACGAAGAGACCCAGTACTTC. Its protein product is CATSTLYEETQYF.

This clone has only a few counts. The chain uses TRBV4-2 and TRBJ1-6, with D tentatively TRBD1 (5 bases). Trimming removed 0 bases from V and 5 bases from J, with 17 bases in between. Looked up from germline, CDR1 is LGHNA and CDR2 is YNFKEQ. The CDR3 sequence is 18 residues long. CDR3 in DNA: TGTGCCAGCAGCCAAGATCAGGGCAGGGAGGGAGATAATTCACCCCTCCACTTT. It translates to CASSQDQGREGDNSPLHF.

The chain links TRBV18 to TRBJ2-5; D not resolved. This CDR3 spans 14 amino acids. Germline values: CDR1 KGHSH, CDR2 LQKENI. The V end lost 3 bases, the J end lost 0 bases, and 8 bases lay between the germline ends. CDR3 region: CASSPELYQETQYF. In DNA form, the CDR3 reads TGTGCCAGCTCACCCGAGTTGTACCAAGAGACCCAGTACTTC. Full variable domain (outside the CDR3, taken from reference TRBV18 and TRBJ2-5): NAGVMQNPRHLVRRRGQEARLRCSPMKGHSHVYWYRQLPEEGLKFMVYLQKENIIDESGMPKERFSAEFPKEGPSILRIQQVVRGDSAAYFCASSPELYQETQYFGPGTRLLVL.

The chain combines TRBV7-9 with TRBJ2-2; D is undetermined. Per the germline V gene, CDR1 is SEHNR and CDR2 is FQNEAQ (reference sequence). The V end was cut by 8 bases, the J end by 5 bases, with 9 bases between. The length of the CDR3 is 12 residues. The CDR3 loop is CASPINTGELFF. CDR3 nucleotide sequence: TGTGCCAGCCCTATAAATACCGGGGAGCTGTTTTTT.

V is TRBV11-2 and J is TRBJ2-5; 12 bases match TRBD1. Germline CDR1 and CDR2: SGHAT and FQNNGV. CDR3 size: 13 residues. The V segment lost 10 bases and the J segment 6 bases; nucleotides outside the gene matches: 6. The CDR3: CAIRGDRGQTQYF. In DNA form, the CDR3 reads TGTGCCATCCGCGGGGACAGGGGGCAGACCCAGTACTTC.

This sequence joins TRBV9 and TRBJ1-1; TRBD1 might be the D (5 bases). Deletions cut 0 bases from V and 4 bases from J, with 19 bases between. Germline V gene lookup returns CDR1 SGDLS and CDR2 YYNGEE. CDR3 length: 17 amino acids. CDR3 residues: CASSVGPRQPGITEAFF. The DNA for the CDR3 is TGTGCCAGCAGCGTAGGTCCGAGACAGCCTGGAATCACTGAAGCTTTCTTT.

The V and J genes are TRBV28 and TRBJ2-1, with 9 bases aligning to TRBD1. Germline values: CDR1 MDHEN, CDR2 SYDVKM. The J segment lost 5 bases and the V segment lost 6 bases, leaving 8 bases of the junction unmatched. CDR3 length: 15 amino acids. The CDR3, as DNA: TGTGCCAGCAGCGGTCCGGGACAGGGCCACAATGAGCAGTTCTTC. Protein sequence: CASSGPGQGHNEQFF. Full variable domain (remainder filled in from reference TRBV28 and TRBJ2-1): DVKVTQSSRYLVKRTGEKVFLECVQDMDHENMFWYRQDPGLGLRLIYFSYDVKMKEKGDIPEGYSVSREKKERFSLILESASTNQTSMYLCASSGPGQGHNEQFFGPGTRLTVL.

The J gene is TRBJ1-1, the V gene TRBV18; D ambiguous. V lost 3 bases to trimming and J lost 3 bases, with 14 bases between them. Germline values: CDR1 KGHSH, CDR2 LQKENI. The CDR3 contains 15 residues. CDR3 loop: CASSPRLEMDTEAFF. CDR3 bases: TGTGCCAGCTCACCGCGTTTAGAGATGGACACTGAAGCTTTCTTT.

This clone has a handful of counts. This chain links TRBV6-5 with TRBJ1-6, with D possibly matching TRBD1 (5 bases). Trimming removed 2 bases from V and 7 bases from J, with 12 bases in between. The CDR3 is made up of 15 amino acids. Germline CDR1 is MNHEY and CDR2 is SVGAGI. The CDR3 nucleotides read TGTGCCAGCAGTTACGGGCAGGGAACAAATTCACCCCTCCACTTT. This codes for CASSYGQGTNSPLHF.

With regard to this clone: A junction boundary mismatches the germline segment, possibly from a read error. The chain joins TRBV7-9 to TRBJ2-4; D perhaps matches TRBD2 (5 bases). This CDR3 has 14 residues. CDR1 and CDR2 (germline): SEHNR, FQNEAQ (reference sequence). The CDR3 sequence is CSSGGLLAKNIQYF. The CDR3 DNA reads TGTTCCAGCGGAGGACTGTTAGCCAAAAACATTCAGTACTTC.

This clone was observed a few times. CDR3 residues: CASSRNTAGNTEAFF. The DNA of the CDR3 is TGTGCCAGCAGCCGTAACACCGCAGGCAACACTGAAGCTTTCTTT. This chain connects TRBV6-1 to TRBJ1-1; D remains unclear. Germline lookup yields CDR1 MNHNS and CDR2 SASEGT. Deletions cut 6 bases from V and 2 bases from J, with 16 bases between. CDR3 length equals 15 residues.

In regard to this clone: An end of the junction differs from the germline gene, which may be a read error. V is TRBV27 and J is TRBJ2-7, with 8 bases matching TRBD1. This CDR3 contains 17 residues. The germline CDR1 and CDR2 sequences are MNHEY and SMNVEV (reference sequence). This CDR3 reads CASSSSSRGLNSCEQYF. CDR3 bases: TGTGCCAGCAGTTCCTCGTCCAGGGGGCTTAACTCCTGCGAGCAGTACTTC.

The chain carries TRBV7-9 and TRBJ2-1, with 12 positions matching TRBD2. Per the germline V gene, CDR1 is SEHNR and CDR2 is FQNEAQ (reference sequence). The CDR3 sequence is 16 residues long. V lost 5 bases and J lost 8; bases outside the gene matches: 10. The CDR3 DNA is TGTGCCAGCAGCACAAAAGCTAGCGGGGGGGAGGATGAGCAGTTCTTC. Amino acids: CASSTKASGGEDEQFF. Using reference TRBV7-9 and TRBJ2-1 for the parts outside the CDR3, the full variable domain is DTGVSQNPRHKITKRGQNVTFRCDPISEHNRLYWYRQTLGQGPEFLTYFQNEAQLEKSRLLSDRFSAERPKGSFSTLEIQRTEQGDSAMYLCASSTKASGGEDEQFFGPGTRLTVL.

CDR3 amino acids: CASSLGRGPNYEQYF. In DNA form, the CDR3 reads TGTGCCAGCAGCTTAGGCAGGGGGCCCAACTACGAGCAGTACTTC. This chain links TRBV13 with TRBJ2-7; TRBD1 matches 8 bases. CDR1 PRHDT and CDR2 FYEKMQ come from the germline V gene (reference sequence). The V gene end was trimmed by 0 bases and the J gene end by 3 bases; junction bases not matched to a gene: 4. The CDR3 has 15 amino acids.

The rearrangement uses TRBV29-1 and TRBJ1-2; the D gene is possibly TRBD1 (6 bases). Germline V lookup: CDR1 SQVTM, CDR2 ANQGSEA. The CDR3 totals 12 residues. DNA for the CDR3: TGCGGAATTCAAGGGGGGGAAATTGGCTACACCTTC. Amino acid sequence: CGIQGGEIGYTF.

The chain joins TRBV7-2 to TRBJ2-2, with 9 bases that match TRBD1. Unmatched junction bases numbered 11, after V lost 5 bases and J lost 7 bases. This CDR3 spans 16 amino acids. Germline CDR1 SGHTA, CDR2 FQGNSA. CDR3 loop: CASSPYRTGAGGELFF. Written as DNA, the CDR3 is TGTGCCAGCAGCCCCTACCGGACAGGGGCGGGCGGGGAGCTGTTTTTT.

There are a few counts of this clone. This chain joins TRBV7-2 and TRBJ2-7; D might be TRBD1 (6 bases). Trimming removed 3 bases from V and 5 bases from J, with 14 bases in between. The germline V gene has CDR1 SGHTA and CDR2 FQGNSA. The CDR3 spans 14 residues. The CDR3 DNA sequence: TGTGCCAGCAGCTTCACAGGGATGGTGAACGAGCAGTACTTC. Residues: CASSFTGMVNEQYF. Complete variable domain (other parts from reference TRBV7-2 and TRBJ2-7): GAGVSQSPSNKVTEKGKDVELRCDPISGHTALYWYRQSLGQGLEFLIYFQGNSAPDKSGLPSDRFSAERTGGSVSTLTIQRTQQEDSAVYLCASSFTGMVNEQYFGPGTRLTVT.

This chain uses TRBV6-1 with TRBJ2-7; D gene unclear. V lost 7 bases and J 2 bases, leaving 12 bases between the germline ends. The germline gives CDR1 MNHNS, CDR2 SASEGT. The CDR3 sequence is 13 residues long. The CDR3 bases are TGTGCCAGCATTCGTCTAGAGACCTACGAGCAGTACTTC. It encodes CASIRLETYEQYF.